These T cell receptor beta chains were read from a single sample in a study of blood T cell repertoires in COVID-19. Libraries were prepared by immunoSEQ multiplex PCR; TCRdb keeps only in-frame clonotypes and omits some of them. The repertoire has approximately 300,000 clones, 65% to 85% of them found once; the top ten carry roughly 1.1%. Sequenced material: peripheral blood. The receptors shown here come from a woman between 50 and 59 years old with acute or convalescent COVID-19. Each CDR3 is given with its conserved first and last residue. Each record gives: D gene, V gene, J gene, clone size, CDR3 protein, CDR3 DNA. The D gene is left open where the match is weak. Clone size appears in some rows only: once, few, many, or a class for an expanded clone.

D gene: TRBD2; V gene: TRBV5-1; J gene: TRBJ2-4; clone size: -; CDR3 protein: CASTFLAGGKNIQYF; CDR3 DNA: TGCGCCAGCACCTTCCTAGCGGGGGGAAAAAACATTCAGTACTTC
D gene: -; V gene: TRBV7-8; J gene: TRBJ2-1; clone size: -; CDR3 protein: CASSRVIQQFF; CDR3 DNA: TGTGCCAGCAGCCGAGTAATCCAGCAGTTCTTC
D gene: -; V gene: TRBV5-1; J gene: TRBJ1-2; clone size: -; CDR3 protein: CASGPSSGGAYGYTF; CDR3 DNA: TGCGCCAGCGGCCCGTCGTCGGGGGGCGCGTATGGCTACACCTTC
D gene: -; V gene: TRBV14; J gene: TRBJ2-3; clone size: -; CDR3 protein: CASSLLLGADTQYF; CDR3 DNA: TGTGCCAGCAGCCTCCTCCTCGGTGCAGATACGCAGTATTTT
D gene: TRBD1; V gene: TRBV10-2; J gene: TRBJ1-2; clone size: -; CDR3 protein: CASRKGTGVNYGYTF; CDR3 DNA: TGCGCCAGCAGGAAGGGGACAGGAGTTAACTATGGCTACACCTTC
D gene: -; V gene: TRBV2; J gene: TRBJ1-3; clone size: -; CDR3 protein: CASSDRGDGNTIYF; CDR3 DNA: TGTGCCAGCAGTGATCGGGGGGACGGAAACACCATATATTTT
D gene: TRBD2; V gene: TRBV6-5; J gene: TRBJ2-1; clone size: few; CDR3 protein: CASSPLAGDVNEQFF; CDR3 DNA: TGTGCCAGCAGTCCCCTGGCGGGGGACGTCAATGAGCAGTTCTTC
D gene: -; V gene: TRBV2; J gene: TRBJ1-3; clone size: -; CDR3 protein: CASRVDSGNTIYF; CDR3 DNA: TGTGCCAGCAGGGTAGACTCTGGAAACACCATATATTTT
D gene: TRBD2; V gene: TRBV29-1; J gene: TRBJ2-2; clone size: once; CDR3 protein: CSVGYLGGGNTGELFF; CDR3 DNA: TGCAGCGTTGGTTATTTAGGCGGGGGGAACACCGGGGAGCTGTTTTTT
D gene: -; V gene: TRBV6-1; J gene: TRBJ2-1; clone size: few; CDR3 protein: CASSEDYRYNEQFF; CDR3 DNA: TGTGCCAGCAGTGAAGACTACCGATACAATGAGCAGTTCTTC
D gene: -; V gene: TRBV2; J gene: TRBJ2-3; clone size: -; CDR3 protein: CASSKYQGDTQYF; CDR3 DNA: TGTGCCAGCAGCAAATACCAGGGAGATACGCAGTATTTT
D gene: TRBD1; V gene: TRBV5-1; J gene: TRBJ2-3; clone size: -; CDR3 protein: CASSLRDRERDTQYF; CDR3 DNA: TGCGCCAGCAGCCTCCGGGACAGGGAAAGAGATACGCAGTATTTT
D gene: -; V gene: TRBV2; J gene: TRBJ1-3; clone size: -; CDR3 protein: CASSFGTPPGNTIYF; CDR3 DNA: TGTGCCAGCAGTTTCGGGACACCTCCTGGAAACACCATATATTTT
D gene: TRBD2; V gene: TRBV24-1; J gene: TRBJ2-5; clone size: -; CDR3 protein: CATSAGRETQYF; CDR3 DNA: TGTGCCACCAGTGCCGGGAGGGAGACCCAGTACTTC
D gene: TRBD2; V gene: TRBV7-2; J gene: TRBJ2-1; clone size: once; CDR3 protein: CASRQTSGGLNEQFF; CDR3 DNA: TGTGCCAGCAGACAAACTAGCGGGGGGCTGAATGAGCAGTTCTTC
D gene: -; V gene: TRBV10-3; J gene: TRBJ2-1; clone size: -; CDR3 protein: CAISGTNSYNEQFF; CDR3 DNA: TGTGCCATCAGTGGGACAAACTCCTACAATGAGCAGTTCTTC
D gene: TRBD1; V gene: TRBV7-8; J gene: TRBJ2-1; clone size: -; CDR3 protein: CASSGQGVNEQFF; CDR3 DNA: TGTGCCAGCTCCGGACAGGGGGTCAATGAGCAGTTCTTC
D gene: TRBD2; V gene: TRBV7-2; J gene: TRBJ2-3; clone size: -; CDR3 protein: CASSLLSGRDTQYF; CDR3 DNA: TGTGCCAGCAGCCTTCTTAGCGGGAGGGATACGCAGTATTTT
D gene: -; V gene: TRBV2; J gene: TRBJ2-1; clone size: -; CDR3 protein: CASTFSGDAYNEQFF; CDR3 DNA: TGTGCCAGCACGTTCTCAGGGGACGCCTACAATGAGCAGTTCTTC
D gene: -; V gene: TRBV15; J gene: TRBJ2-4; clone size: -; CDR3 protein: CATSRDRVGQGIF; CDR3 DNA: -
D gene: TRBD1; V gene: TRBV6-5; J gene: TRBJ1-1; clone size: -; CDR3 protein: CASKGQFTEAFF; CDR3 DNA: TGTGCCAGCAAGGGACAGTTCACTGAAGCTTTCTTT
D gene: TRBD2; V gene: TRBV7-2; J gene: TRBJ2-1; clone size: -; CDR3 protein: CASSLVPSGSLYNEQFF; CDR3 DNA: TGTGCCAGCAGCTTAGTTCCTAGCGGGAGTCTCTACAATGAGCAGTTCTTC
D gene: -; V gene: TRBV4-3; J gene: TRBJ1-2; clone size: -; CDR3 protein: CASSQEGGASTVGGYTF; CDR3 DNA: TGCGCCAGCAGCCAAGAAGGGGGGGCGTCTACCGTGGGTGGCTACACCTTC
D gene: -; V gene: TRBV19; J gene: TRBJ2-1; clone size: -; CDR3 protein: CASTPRGRLAGNNEQFF; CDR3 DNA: TGTGCCAGTACCCCACGAGGGAGGCTAGCAGGAAACAATGAGCAGTTCTTC
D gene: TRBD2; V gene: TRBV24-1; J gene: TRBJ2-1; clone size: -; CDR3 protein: CATSGAGGHNEQFF; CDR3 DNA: TGTGCCACCAGTGGAGCGGGGGGTCACAATGAGCAGTTCTTC
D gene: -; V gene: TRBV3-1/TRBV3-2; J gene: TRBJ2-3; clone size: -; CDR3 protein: CATSKGGYNADTQYF; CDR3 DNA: TGTGCCACCTCCAAGGGGGGGTATAATGCAGATACGCAGTATTTT
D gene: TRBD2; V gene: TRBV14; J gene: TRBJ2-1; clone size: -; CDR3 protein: CASSRGLAGGNEQFF; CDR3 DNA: TGTGCCAGCAGCCGGGGACTAGCGGGCGGCAATGAGCAGTTCTTC
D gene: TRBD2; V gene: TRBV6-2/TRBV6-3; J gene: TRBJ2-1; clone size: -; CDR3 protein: CASSRAGLAGVNEQFF; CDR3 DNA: TGTGCCAGCAGCCGCGCCGGACTAGCGGGAGTCAATGAGCAGTTCTTC
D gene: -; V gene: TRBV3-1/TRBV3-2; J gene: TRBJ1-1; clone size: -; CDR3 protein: CASSPRDTEAFF; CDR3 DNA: TGTGCCAGCAGTCCCAGGGACACTGAAGCTTTCTTT
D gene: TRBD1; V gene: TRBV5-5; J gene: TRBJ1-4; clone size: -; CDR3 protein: CASSVPGGDEEKLFF; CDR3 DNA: TGTGCCAGCAGCGTCCCAGGGGGCGATGAGGAAAAACTGTTTTTT
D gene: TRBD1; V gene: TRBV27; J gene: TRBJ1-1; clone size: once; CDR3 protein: CASSLGTGGDEAFF; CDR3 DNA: TGTGCCAGCAGTTTAGGGACAGGGGGCGATGAAGCTTTCTTT
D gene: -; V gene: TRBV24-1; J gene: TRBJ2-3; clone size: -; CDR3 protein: CATSDPTGPDTQYF; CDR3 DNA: TGTGCCACCAGTGATCCGACAGGACCGGATACGCAGTATTTT
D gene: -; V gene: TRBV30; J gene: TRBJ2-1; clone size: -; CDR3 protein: CAWKVQTQRNEQFF; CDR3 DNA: TGTGCCTGGAAAGTACAAACACAGAGAAATGAGCAGTTCTTC
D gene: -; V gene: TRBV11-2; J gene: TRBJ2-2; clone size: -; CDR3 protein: CASSLRTGELFF; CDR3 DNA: TGTGCCAGCAGCTTGCGGACCGGGGAGCTGTTTTTT
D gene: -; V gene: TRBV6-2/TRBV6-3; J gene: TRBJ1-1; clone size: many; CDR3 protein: CASSYSGGEGTEAFF; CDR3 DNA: TGTGCCAGCAGTTACTCGGGGGGGGAAGGCACTGAAGCTTTCTTT
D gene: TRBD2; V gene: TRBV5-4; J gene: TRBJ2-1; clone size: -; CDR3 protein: CASSPRTSGRSSYNEQFF; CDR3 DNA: TGTGCCAGCAGCCCCCGGACTAGCGGGAGATCTTCCTACAATGAGCAGTTCTTC
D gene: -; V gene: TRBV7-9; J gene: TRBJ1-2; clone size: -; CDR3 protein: CASSLEASGGYTF; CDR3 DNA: TGTGCCAGCAGCTTGGAGGCATCGGGTGGCTACACCTTC
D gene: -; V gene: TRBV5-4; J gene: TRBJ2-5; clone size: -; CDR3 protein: CASSRTRNQETQYF; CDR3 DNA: TGTGCCAGCAGCCGCACCAGAAACCAAGAGACCCAGTACTTC
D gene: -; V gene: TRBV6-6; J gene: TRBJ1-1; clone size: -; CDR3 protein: CASSYPGRTEAFF; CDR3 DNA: TGTGCCAGCAGTTACCCAGGGCGGACTGAAGCTTTCTTT
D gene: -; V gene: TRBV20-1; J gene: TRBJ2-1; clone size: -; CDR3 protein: CSASGSQLGMSNEQFF; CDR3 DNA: TGCAGTGCTAGTGGCAGCCAACTAGGCATGAGCAATGAGCAGTTCTTC
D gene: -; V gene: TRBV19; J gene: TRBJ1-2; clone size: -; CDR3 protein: CASSNTENYGYTF; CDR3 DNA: TGTGCCAGTAGTAACACAGAAAACTATGGCTACACCTTC
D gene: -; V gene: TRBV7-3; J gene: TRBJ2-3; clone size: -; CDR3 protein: CASSWTISSTDTQYF; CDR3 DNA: TGTGCCAGCAGCTGGACTATTTCTAGCACAGATACGCAGTATTTT
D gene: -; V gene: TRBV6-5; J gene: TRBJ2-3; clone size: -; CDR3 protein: CASSLTSGSTDTQYF; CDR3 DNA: TGTGCCAGCAGTTTAACAAGCGGGAGCACAGATACGCAGTATTTT
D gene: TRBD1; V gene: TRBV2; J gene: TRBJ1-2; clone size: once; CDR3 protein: CASGGTGDHYGYTF; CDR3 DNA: TGTGCCAGCGGAGGGACAGGAGATCACTATGGCTACACCTTC
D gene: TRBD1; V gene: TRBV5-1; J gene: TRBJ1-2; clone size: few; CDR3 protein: CASSLPQGANYGYTF; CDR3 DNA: TGCGCCAGCAGCTTGCCCCAGGGGGCCAACTATGGCTACACCTTC
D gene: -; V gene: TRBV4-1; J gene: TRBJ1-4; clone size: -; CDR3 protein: CASSQVGGQGKEKLFF; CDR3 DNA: TGCGCCAGCAGCCAAGTTGGGGGCCAGGGGAAGGAAAAACTGTTTTTT
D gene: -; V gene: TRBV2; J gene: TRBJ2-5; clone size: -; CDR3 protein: CASSGSLLKTQYF; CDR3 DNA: TGTGCCAGCAGTGGGAGCCTGTTAAAGACCCAGTACTTC
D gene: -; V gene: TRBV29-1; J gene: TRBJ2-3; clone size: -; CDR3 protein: CSVEGGRGMDTQYF; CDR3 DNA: TGCAGCGTTGAAGGTGGACGGGGGATGGATACGCAGTATTTT
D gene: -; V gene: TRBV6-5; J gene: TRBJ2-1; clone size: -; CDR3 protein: CASSYSGPYNEQFF; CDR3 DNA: TGTGCCAGCAGTTACTCGGGGCCCTACAATGAGCAGTTCTTC
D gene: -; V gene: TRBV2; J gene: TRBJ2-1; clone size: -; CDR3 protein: CASRRETGGPNEQFF; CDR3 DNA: TGTGCCAGCAGGAGGGAGACAGGAGGTCCCAATGAGCAGTTCTTC
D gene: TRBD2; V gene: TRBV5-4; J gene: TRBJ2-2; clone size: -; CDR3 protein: CASSFGLAGGLGELFF; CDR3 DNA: TGTGCCAGCAGCTTCGGACTAGCGGGGGGGCTAGGGGAGCTGTTTTTT
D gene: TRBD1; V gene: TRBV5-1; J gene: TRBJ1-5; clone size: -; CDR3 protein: CASSLGPGTGDNQPQHF; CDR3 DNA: TGCGCCAGCAGCTTGGGACCCGGGACAGGGGACAATCAGCCCCAGCATTTT
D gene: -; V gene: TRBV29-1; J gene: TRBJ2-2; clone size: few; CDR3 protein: CSVPLEPATGELFF; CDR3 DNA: TGCAGCGTGCCTTTGGAGCCCGCCACCGGGGAGCTGTTTTTT
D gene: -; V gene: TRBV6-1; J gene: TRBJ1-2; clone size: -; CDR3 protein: CASSDTIERGYGYTF; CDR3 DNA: TGTGCCAGCAGTGATACGATCGAAAGGGGCTATGGCTACACCTTC
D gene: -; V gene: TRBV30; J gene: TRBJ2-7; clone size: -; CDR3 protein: CAWSVPRGWTYEQYF; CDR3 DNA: TGTGCCTGGAGTGTCCCCAGGGGATGGACCTACGAGCAGTACTTC